Sequencing of this T cell receptor (beta chain) was carried out in a study of glioma-infiltrating T cells. Between the trimmed V and J ends, which lost 6 bases and 1 base, there was a span of 6 bases. This CDR3 region has 11 residues. Germline V lookup: CDR1 DFQATT, CDR2 SNEGSKA (reference sequence). This clonotype was observed many times. Its cognate antigen is unknown. Using RNA template, CDR3s of TCR alpha and beta were amplified with iRepertoire arm-PCR. One entry per CDR3 protein, called by TCRdb with MiXCR from the multiplex PCR reads. The sample consists of about 99,000 distinct CDR3 sequences, 25% to 35% of them appearing once. Study results and caveats: Tissue and blood shared very few CDR3 sequences. Above-expected tissue-blood divergence occurred in all gliomas, most in low-grade ones.

This clonotype originated in a human donor with low-grade glioma or glioblastoma, undergoing nonglioma brain surgery, or in good health (not recorded which). The chain is built from TRBV20-1 and TRBJ1-1; D not resolved. Specimen: glioma tissue, nonneoplastic brain tissue, or PBMCs (not recorded which). The CDR3 is CSAYKNTEAFF. Written as DNA, the CDR3 is TGCAGTGCCTACAAGAACACTGAAGCTTTCTTT.